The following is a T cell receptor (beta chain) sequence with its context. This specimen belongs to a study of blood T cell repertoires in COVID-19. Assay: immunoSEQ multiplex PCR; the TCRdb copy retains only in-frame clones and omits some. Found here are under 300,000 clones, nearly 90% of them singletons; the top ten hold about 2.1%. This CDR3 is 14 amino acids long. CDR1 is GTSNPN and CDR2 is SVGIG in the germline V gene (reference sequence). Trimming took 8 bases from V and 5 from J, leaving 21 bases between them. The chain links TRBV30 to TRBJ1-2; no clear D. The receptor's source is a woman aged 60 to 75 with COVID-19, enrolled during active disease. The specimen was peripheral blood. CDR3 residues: CATTTRAGPYGYTF. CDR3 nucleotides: TGTGCCACAACGACTCGCGCTGGCCCATATGGCTACACCTTC.